This T cell receptor beta chain was identified in a study of neurological immune-mediated disorders. From germline, CDR1 is KGHDR and CDR2 SFDVKD. The CDR3 length is 16 residues. V trimming: 4 bases; J trimming: 4 bases; junction bases outside the gene matches: 8. TCRdb passed the 5' RACE reads through MiXCR, listing each CDR3 protein once. The sample has around 23,000 distinct CDR3 sequences, around 15% seen once. This clonotype was recorded at least ten times. This TCR derives from a woman in her forties with HTLV-1-associated myelopathy (HAM/TSP). The sequencing input was PBMCs. The rearrangement joins TRBV24-1 to TRBJ2-2; 7 nucleotides agree with TRBD1. CDR3 protein: CATSDPRTGGTGELFF. DNA for the CDR3: TGTGCCACCAGTGACCCCCGGACAGGAGGCACCGGGGAGCTGTTTTTT.